These T cell receptor beta chains were read from a single sample in a study of shared clonotypes between healthy human individuals. Sequencing was performed with immunoSEQ multiplex PCR; in TCRdb, only in-frame clones are kept and a portion is missing. The data contain roughly 2.2 million clones, over 85% of them seen just once; the ten biggest clones take up about 0.39%. The sequencing sample was made of naive CD4+ T cells from PBMCs. These receptors originate from a young man in good health. Some clones in this sample may be carry-over from other donors' samples. Both conserved end residues are part of each CDR3. A D gene is named only where the DNA matches it firmly. Size tells how often a clone was seen (once, few, many) or the class of an expanded clone, and some rows leave it out.

J gene,V gene,clone size,D gene,CDR3 protein,CDR3 DNA
TRBJ1-5,TRBV19,-,-,CASSPSPGRTSNQPQHF,TGTGCCAGTAGTCCGAGCCCGGGGCGAACTAGCAATCAGCCCCAGCATTTT
TRBJ2-1,TRBV7-2,-,TRBD2,CASSLEGLAGVEQFF,TGTGCCAGCAGCTTAGAGGGACTAGCGGGGGTTGAGCAGTTCTTC
TRBJ2-1,TRBV10-3,-,-,CAISPGPVSSYNEQFF,TGTGCCATCAGTCCAGGGCCGGTTAGTTCCTACAATGAGCAGTTCTTC
TRBJ2-1,TRBV27,once,-,CASSLKGRVRNHEQFF,TGTGCCAGCAGTTTGAAGGGACGGGTCAGGAATCATGAGCAGTTCTTC
TRBJ2-5,TRBV28,-,-,CASGLGGRGTQYF,TGTGCCAGCGGCCTAGGGGGAAGGGGGACCCAGTACTTC
TRBJ2-7,TRBV27,-,TRBD1,CASSLRDRSLTYEQYF,TGTGCCAGCAGTTTAAGGGACAGGTCACTGACCTACGAGCAGTACTTC
TRBJ2-1,TRBV7-3,-,TRBD2,CASSLFSAGAYNEQFF,TGTGCCAGCAGCTTATTCTCAGCGGGAGCCTACAATGAGCAGTTCTTC
TRBJ2-3,TRBV27,-,-,CASSPWTTSSLGDTDTQYF,TGTGCCAGCAGTCCTTGGACTACTAGTTCCCTTGGGGACACAGATACGCAGTATTTT
TRBJ1-2,TRBV29-1,once,-,CSVEGASRIIDGYTF,TGCAGCGTTGAGGGGGCATCTAGGATTATTGATGGCTACACCTTC
TRBJ2-7,TRBV18,-,-,CASSPLSQTYEQYF,TGTGCCAGCTCACCACTTAGCCAAACCTACGAGCAGTACTTC
TRBJ2-7,TRBV6-5,once,-,CASSLEGDRPYEQYF,TGTGCCAGCAGCTTAGAAGGGGACCGTCCCTACGAGCAGTACTTC
TRBJ1-6,TRBV6-5,-,-,CASSWDLNSPLHF,TGTGCCAGCAGTTGGGATCTTAATTCACCCCTCCACTTT
TRBJ1-2,TRBV10-3,-,TRBD1,CAISESRRGGGYTF,TGTGCCATCAGTGAGTCCCGCAGGGGGGGTGGCTACACCTTC
TRBJ2-1,TRBV5-4,-,-,CASSDDSPSYNEQFF,TGTGCCAGCAGCGATGACTCTCCCTCCTACAATGAGCAGTTCTTC
TRBJ2-3,TRBV18,once,TRBD2,CASSSGLAAYFSSNTDTQYF,TGTGCCAGCTCTTCCGGACTAGCGGCCTATTTTAGTTCGAACACAGATACGCAGTATTTT
TRBJ2-7,TRBV9,-,TRBD1,CASSARQGMKQYF,TGTGCCAGCAGCGCGAGACAGGGCATGAAGCAGTACTTC
TRBJ1-1,TRBV19,-,TRBD1,CASSPVTGGVNTEAFF,TGTGCCAGTAGTCCCGTGACAGGGGGTGTGAACACTGAAGCTTTCTTT
TRBJ2-7,TRBV19,-,-,CASSLQGNYEQYF,TGTGCCAGTAGTTTACAGGGCAACTACGAGCAGTACTTC
TRBJ2-1,TRBV2,-,TRBD2,CASRGRLAGTYNEQFF,TGTGCCAGCAGGGGGAGACTAGCGGGAACCTACAATGAGCAGTTCTTC
TRBJ2-2,TRBV4-1,once,TRBD1,CASSRTGADTGELFF,TGCGCCAGCAGCCGAACAGGGGCCGATACCGGGGAGCTGTTTTTT
TRBJ1-1,TRBV5-1,once,-,CASSHNWDTENTEAFF,TGCGCCAGCAGCCATAACTGGGACACCGAGAACACTGAAGCTTTCTTT
TRBJ2-5,TRBV5-4,-,-,CASSRAAAGMAETQYF,TGTGCCAGCAGCCGCGCCGCGGCAGGGATGGCAGAGACCCAGTACTTC
TRBJ2-3,TRBV11-3,-,-,CASSPGVGGADTQYF,TGTGCCAGCAGCCCGGGGGTAGGTGGGGCAGATACGCAGTATTTT
TRBJ2-2,TRBV7-9,-,-,CASSLVRPGELFF,TGTGCCAGCAGCTTAGTCAGGCCCGGGGAGCTGTTTTTT
TRBJ1-3,TRBV2,-,-,CASTPGRANTIYF,TGTGCCAGCACCCCGGGCAGGGCCAACACCATATATTTT
TRBJ2-1,TRBV23-1,-,TRBD1,CASSQIPGDEQGATYNEQFF,TGCGCCAGCAGTCAAATCCCTGGAGACGAACAGGGGGCGACCTACAATGAGCAGTTCTTC
TRBJ1-1,TRBV20-1,-,-,CSAWDNTEAFF,TGCAGTGCTTGGGACAATACTGAAGCTTTCTTT
TRBJ2-1,TRBV6-5,-,-,CASSGRYEQFF,TGTGCCAGCAGTGGACGCTATGAGCAGTTCTTC
TRBJ2-7,TRBV28,few,-,CASSLLYEQYF,TGTGCCAGCAGTTTATTGTACGAGCAGTACTTC
TRBJ1-5,TRBV9,few,TRBD1,CASSPTDRDWSNQPQHF,TGTGCCAGCAGCCCCACCGACAGGGATTGGAGCAATCAGCCCCAGCATTTT
TRBJ2-7,TRBV29-1,-,-,CSVERDTYEQYF,TGCAGCGTTGAAAGGGACACCTACGAGCAGTACTTC
TRBJ2-2,TRBV4-1,-,-,CASSQGRAGSNTGELFF,TGCGCCAGCAGCCAAGGGCGGGCAGGGTCGAACACCGGGGAGCTGTTTTTT
TRBJ1-1,TRBV5-4,-,-,CASSRDATEAFF,TGTGCCAGCAGCCGGGACGCCACTGAAGCTTTCTTT
TRBJ2-3,TRBV5-1,-,-,CASSLQPQGGTDTQYF,TGCGCCAGCAGCCTCCAGCCGCAGGGAGGCACAGATACGCAGTATTTT
TRBJ1-5,TRBV4-1,-,-,CASSQNRDNQPQHF,TGCGCCAGCAGCCAGAACAGGGATAATCAGCCCCAGCATTTT
TRBJ1-4,TRBV6-6,-,-,CASRGRQRTNEKLFF,TGTGCCAGCAGAGGAAGACAGAGAACTAATGAAAAACTGTTTTTT
TRBJ2-1,TRBV6-4,-,TRBD1,CASSDRGWGYNEQFF,TGTGCCAGCAGCGACAGGGGCTGGGGATACAATGAGCAGTTCTTC
TRBJ2-5,TRBV15,-,TRBD2,CATSRPGLAGSRETQYF,TGTGCCACCAGCAGACCGGGACTAGCGGGATCTCGGGAGACCCAGTACTTC
TRBJ2-3,TRBV7-2,-,TRBD2,CASSLSPGLAATDTQYF,TGTGCCAGCAGCTTATCCCCGGGACTAGCTGCGACAGATACGCAGTATTTT